One and the same sample provided the 2 T cell receptor beta chains below, sequenced in a study of T cells in Graves' hyperthyroidism and ophthalmopathy. The investigators amplified TCR beta CDR3 regions from RNA transcripts. HTBI primers were the set used in a first-round RT-PCR of the TCR CDR3. TCRdb re-derived calls from the multiplex PCR reads in MiXCR, one entry per CDR3 protein. The table shows some 300,000 distinct CDR3 sequences, with roughly 19% occurring only once. Sample: blood. These receptor sequences come from a man in his fifties or sixties with Graves' ophthalmopathy.

This clonotype occurred many times. The V call is TRBV3-1, the J call TRBJ1-2; D gene unclear. Trimming removed 6 bases from V and 7 bases from J, with 9 bases in between. Germline CDR1 LGHDT, CDR2 YNNKEL (reference sequence). The CDR3 spans 11 residues. CDR3 nucleotides: TGTGCCAGCAGACACTCTGGTGGCTACACCTTC. This sequence encodes CASRHSGGYTF.

V and J are TRBV15 and TRBJ1-5, with D possibly being TRBD1 (6 bases). The germline V gene encodes CDR1 LNHNV and CDR2 YYDKDF (reference sequence). CDR3 length: 19 amino acids. Trimming cost V 0 bases and J 2 bases, with 20 bases left between them. CDR3 DNA sequence: TGTGCCACCAGCAGAGAGGGGGACACGAGACTTGGGGGCAATCAGCCCCAGCATTTT. Amino acid sequence: CATSREGDTRLGGNQPQHF.